This T cell receptor (beta chain) appears in the sequencing data of a study of neoadjuvant anti-PD-1 for oral cavity cancer. About the research overall: Around day 43, patients without progression received a fourth nivolumab dose before surgery.

The data were produced by immunoSEQ multiplex PCR, yet TCRdb's version contains in-frame clones alone and is incomplete. The sample carries 11,000 to 15,000 clones, around three quarters recorded once. General study results and limits: Pretreatment Treg/Th17 ratio correlated inversely with post-treatment tumor clonality.

For this clone: What it binds is unknown.

Stage II-IVA oral cavity squamous cell carcinoma was new and untreated by systemic or radiation therapy. The V gene lost 4 bases and the J gene lost 1 base, with 10 bases spanning the gap. The germline V gene has CDR1 SGHNT and CDR2 YYREEE (reference sequence). The CDR3 extends over 14 amino acids. The sample here was PBMCs, taken before nivolumab (anti-PD-1) treatment. This clonotype was sampled from a person aged 35 to 85 with oral cavity squamous cell carcinoma. The chain employs TRBV5-4 and TRBJ2-3; the D is unclear. The CDR3 nucleotides read TGTGCCAGCAGCGAGCAGCTAGGCACAGATACGCAGTATTTT. Translation gives CASSEQLGTDTQYF.